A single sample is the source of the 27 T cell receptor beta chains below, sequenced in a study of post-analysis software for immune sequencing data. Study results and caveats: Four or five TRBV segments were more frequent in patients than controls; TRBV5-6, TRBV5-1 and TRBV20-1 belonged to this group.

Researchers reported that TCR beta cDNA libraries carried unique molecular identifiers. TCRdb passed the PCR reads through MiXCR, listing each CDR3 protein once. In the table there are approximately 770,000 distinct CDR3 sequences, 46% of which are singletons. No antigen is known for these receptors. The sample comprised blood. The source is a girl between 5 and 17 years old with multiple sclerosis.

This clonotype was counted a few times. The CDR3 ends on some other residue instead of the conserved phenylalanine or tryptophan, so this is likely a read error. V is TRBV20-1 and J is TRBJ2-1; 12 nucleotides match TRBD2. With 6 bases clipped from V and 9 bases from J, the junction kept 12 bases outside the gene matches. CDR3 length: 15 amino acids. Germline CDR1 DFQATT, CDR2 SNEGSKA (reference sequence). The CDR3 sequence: CSATTGTSGLGEQFV. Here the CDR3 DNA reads TGCAGTGCCACGACCGGGACTAGCGGGTTGGGTGAGCAGTTCGTC.

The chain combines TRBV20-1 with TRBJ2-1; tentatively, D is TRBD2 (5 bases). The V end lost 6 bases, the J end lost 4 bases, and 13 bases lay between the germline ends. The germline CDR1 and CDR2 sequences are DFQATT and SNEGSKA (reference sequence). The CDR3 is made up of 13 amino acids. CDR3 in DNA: TGCAGTGCCGTGCGTTCGGGGTACAATGAGCAGTTCTTC. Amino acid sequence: CSAVRSGYNEQFF.

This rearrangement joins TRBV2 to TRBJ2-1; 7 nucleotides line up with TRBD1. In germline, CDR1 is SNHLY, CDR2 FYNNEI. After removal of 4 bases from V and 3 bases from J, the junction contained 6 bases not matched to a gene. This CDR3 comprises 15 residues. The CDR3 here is CASSGRTGLYNEQFF. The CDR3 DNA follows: TGTGCCAGCAGTGGGCGGACAGGCCTCTACAATGAGCAGTTCTTC.

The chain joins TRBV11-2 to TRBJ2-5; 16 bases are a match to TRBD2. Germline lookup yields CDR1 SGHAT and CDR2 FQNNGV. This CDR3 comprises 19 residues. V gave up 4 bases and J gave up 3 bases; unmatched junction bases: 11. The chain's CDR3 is CASSSLGTSGRAREETQYF. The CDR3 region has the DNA TGTGCCAGCAGCTCGCTAGGGACTAGCGGGAGGGCCAGGGAAGAGACCCAGTACTTC.

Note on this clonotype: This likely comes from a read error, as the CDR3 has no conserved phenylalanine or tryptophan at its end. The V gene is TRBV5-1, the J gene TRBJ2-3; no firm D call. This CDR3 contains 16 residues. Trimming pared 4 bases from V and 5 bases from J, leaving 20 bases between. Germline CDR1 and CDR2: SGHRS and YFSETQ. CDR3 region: CASSPIGKETLDTQYV. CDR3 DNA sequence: TGCGCCAGCAGCCCTATTGGGAAGGAGACACTAGATACGCAGTATGTT.

CDR3 coding DNA: TGTGCCAGCAGTTCCTTCAGGGATAGCAATCAGCCCCAGCATTTT. It specifies CASSSFRDSNQPQHF. V usage is TRBV27 and J usage is TRBJ1-5; a possible D gene is TRBD1 (5 bases). V lost 4 bases, J lost 0 bases, and 10 bases lay in between. Germline V gene sequence: CDR1 MNHEY, CDR2 SMNVEV (reference sequence). CDR3 length equals 15 residues.

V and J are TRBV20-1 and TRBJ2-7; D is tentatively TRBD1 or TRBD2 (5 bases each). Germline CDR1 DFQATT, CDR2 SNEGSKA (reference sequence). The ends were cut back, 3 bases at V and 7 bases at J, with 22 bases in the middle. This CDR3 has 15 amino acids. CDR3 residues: CSARALEGLHLEQYF. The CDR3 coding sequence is TGCAGTGCTAGGGCATTAGAGGGGCTCCACCTAGAGCAGTACTTC.

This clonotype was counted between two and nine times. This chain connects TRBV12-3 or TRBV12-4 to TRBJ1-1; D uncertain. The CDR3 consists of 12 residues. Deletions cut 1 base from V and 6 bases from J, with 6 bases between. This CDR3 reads CASSLGSPEAFF. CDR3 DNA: TGTGCCAGCAGTTTAGGGTCCCCTGAAGCTTTCTTT.

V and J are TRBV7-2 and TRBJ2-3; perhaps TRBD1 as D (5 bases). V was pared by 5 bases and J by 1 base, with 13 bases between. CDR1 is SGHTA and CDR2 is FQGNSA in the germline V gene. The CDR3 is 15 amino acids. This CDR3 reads CASSGHGAGTDTQYF. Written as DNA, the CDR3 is TGTGCCAGCAGCGGCCATGGGGCTGGCACAGATACGCAGTATTTT.

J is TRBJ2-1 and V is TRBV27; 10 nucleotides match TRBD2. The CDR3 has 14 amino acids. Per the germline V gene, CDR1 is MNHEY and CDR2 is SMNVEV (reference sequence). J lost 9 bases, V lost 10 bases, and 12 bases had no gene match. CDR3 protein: CATIALAGPPEQFF. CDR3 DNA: TGTGCCACCATAGCACTAGCGGGGCCCCCTGAGCAGTTCTTC.

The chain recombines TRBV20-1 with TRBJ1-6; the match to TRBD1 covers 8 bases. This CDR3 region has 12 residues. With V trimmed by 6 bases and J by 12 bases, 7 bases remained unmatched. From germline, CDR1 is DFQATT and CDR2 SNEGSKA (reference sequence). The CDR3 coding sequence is TGCAGTGCGGGGGGACAGGCCAAACCCCTCCACTTT. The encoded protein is CSAGGQAKPLHF.

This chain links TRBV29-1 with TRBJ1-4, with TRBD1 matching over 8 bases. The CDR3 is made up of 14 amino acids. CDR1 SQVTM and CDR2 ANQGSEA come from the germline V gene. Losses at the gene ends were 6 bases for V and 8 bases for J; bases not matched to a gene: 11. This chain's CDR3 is CSVAETGVHEKLFF. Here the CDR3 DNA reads TGCAGCGTAGCAGAGACAGGGGTGCACGAAAAACTGTTTTTT.

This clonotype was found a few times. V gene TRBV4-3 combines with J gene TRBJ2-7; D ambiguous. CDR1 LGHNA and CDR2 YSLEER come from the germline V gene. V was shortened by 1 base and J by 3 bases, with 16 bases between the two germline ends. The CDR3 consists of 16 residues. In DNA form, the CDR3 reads TGCGCCAGCAGCCAAGCACCCTCGAGGCCTCTCTACGAGCAGTACTTC. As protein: CASSQAPSRPLYEQYF.

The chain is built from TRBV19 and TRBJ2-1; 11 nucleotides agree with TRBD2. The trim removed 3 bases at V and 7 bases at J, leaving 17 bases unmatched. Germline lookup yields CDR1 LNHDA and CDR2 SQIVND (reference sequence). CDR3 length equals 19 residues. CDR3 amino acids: CASSIGRLAGGHGRNEQFF. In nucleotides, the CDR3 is TGTGCCAGTAGTATCGGCCGGCTAGCGGGAGGTCACGGTAGAAATGAGCAGTTCTTC.

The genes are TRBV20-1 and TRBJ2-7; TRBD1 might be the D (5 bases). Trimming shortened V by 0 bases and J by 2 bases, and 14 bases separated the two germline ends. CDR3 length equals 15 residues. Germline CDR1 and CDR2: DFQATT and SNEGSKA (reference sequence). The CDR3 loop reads CSARDPDRGTYEQYF. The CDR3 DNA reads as TGCAGTGCTAGAGATCCCGACAGAGGTACCTACGAGCAGTACTTC.

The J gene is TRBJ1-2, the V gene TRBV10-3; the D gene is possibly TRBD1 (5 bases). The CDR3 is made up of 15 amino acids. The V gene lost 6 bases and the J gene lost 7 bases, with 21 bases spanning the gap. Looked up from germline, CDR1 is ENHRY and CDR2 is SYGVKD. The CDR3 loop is CAIRSEGSMVGGYTF. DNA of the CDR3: TGTGCCATCAGATCCGAGGGGTCTATGGTCGGTGGCTACACCTTC.

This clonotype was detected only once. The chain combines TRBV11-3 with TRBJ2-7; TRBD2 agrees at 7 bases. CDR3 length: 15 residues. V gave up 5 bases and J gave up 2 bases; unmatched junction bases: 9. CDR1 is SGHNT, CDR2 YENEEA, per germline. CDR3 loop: CASSGPRTRPYEQYF. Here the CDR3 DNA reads TGTGCCAGCAGCGGGCCGAGGACTAGACCCTACGAGCAGTACTTC.

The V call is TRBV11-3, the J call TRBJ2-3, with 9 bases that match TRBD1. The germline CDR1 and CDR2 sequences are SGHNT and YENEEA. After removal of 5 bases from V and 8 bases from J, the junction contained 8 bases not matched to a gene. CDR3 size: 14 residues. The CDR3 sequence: CASSVRGQGSTQYF. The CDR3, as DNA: TGTGCCAGCAGCGTTCGTGGACAGGGGAGTACGCAGTATTTT. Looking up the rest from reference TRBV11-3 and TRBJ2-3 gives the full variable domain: EAGVVQSPRYKIIEKKQPVAFWCNPISGHNTLYWYLQNLGQGPELLIRYENEEAVDDSQLPKDRFSAERLKGVDSTLKIQPAELGDSAVYLCASSVRGQGSTQYFGPGTRLTVL.

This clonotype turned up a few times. The CDR3 region is CASSLAVINEQFF. The CDR3 DNA sequence: TGTGCCAGCAGCTTGGCCGTTATTAATGAGCAGTTCTTC. The chain has TRBV5-6 and TRBJ2-1; no firm D call. Germline CDR1 SGHDT, CDR2 YYEEEE. Trimming pared 0 bases from V and 7 bases from J, leaving 8 bases between. The CDR3 has 13 amino acids.

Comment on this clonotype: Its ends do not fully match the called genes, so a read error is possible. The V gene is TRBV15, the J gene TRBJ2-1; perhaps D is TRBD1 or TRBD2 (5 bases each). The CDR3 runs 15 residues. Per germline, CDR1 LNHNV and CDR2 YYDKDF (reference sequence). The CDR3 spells CVTGRDGTLADEQFF. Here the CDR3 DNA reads TGTGTCACCGGCAGAGATGGGACGCTAGCTGATGAGCAGTTCTTC.

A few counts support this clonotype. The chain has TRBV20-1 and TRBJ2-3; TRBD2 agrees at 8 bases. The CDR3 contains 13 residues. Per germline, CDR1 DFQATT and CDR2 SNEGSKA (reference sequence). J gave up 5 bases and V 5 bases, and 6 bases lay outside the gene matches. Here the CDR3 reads CSARLALRDTQYF. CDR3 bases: TGCAGTGCTCGACTAGCGCTTCGAGATACGCAGTATTTT.

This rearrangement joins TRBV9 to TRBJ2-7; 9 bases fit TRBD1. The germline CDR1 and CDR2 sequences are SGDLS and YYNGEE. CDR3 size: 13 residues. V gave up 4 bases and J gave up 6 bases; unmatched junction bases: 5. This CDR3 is CASSTATGGEQYF. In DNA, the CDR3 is TGTGCCAGCAGCACCGCGACAGGGGGCGAGCAGTACTTC.

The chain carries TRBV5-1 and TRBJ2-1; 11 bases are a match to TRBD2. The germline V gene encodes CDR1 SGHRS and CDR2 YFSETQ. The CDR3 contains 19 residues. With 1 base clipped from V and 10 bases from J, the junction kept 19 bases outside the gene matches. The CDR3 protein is CASSLTSVVDSGRAGEQFF. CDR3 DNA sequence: TGCGCCAGCAGCTTGACCTCCGTAGTAGATAGCGGGAGGGCCGGGGAGCAGTTCTTC.

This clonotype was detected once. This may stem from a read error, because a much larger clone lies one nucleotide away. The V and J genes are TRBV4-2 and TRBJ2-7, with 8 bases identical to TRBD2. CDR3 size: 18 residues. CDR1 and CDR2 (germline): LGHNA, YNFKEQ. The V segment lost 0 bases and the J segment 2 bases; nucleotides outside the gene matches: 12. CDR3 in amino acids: CASSQDSEITSGPYEQYF. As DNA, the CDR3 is TGTGCCAGCAGCCAAGATTCAGAGATAACTAGCGGCCCCTACGAGCAGTACTTC.

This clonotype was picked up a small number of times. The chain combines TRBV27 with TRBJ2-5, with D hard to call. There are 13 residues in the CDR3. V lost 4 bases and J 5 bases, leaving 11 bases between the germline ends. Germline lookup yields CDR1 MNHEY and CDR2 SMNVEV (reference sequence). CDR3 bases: TGTGCCAGCAGTTATCGGATAGGTGAGACCCAGTACTTC. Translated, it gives CASSYRIGETQYF.

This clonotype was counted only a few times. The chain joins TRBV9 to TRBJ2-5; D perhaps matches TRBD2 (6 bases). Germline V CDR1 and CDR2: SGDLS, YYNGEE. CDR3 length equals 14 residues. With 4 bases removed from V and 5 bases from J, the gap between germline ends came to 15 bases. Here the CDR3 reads CASSTRLVGETQYF. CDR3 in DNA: TGTGCCAGCAGCACCCGACTAGTAGGGGAGACCCAGTACTTC.

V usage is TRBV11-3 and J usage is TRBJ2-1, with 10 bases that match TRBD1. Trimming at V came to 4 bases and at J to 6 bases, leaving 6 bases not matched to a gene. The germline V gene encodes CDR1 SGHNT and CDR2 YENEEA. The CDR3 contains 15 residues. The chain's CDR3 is CASSSGQGGVNEQFF. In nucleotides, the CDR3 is TGTGCCAGCAGCTCCGGACAGGGGGGCGTCAATGAGCAGTTCTTC.